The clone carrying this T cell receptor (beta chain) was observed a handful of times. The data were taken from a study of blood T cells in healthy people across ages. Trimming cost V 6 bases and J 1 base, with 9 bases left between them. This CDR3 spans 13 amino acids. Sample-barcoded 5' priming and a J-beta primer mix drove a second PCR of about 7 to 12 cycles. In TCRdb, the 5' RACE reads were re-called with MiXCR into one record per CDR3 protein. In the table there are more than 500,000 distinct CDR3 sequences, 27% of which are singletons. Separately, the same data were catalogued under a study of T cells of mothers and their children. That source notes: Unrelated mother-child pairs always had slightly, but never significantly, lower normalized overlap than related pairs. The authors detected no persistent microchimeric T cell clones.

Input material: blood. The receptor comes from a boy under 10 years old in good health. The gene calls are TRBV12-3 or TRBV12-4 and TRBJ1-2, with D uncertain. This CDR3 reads CASRPRSNYGYTF. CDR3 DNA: TGTGCCAGCAGGCCTCGGAGTAACTATGGCTACACCTTC.